This T cell receptor beta chain was sequenced during a study of blood T cell repertoires in COVID-19. The wider study: Samples of COVID-19 (acute and convalescent) were obtained from the United States, Italy and Spain. T cells, B-cell-depleted T cells, or PBMCs provided the cDNA or gDNA that served as material.

The CDR3 consists of 17 residues. Per the germline V gene, CDR1 is DFQATT and CDR2 is SNEGSKA (reference sequence). V dropped 3 bases and J dropped 4; count of bases not matched to a gene: 13. In the original processing: Quantification of nucleated cells was approximated via reference gene primer amplification. Measured with immunoSEQ multiplex PCR; TCRdb has only the in-frame clones, and not every one. That table is the source of V, J and clone size, and D and trimming were worked out from the DNA. The data contain approximately 66,000 clones, around 70% of them singletons. Sequenced: peripheral blood. This chain connects TRBV20-1 to TRBJ2-3, with TRBD2 matching 10 bases. The source is a man aged 60 to 75 with acute or convalescent COVID-19. For the CDR3, the DNA is TGCAGTGCTAGTGTAGCCCTAGCGGGAGATGGTTCAGATACGCAGTATTTT. It encodes CSASVALAGDGSDTQYF.